Listed here are 30 T cell receptor beta chains from one sample, sequenced in a study of CD8+ T cells in alopecia areata (dated by TCRdb to between 2018 and 2020). Receptors were amplified or captured by the immunoSEQ multiplex PCR assay. RNA was extracted from all samples and reverse transcribed into cDNA, which served as template for TCR sequencing. TCRdb mirrors the immuneACCESS table, restricted to in-frame sequences. Some clones are absent from its copies; in checked studies, under half trace to an unresolved V gene, and the reason for the others is unknown. This sample lists about 160,000 clones; approximately 65% were detected once. The ten largest clones take up 0.9% to 1% of the sample. In the paper's terms, the time point label means: around 28 days on oral tofacitinib. This specimen's treatment or condition label, per the study, means: oral pan-JAK inhibitor, 5-10 mg twice daily. Sequencing used CD4+ T cells sorted from blood, obtained at week 4, from a patient treated with tofacitinib. The receptors were gathered from a human donor with alopecia areata.

The chain recombines TRBV25-1 with TRBJ2-1, with D possibly matching TRBD2 (5 bases). The CDR3 extends over 13 amino acids. V shed 5 bases and J shed 3 bases, with 8 bases lying between them. Germline CDR1 and CDR2: MGHDK and SYGVNS. The CDR3 bases are TGTGCCAGCAGTTCGGGAAGCTACAATGAGCAGTTCTTC. Translating it yields CASSSGSYNEQFF.

The chain combines TRBV10-3 with TRBJ1-1; TRBD1 matches 7 bases. CDR3 length: 12 amino acids. Germline lookup yields CDR1 ENHRY and CDR2 SYGVKD. V trimming: 9 bases; J trimming: 3 bases; junction bases outside the gene matches: 4. This chain's CDR3 is CAIGQAYTEAFF. The CDR3 coding sequence is TGTGCCATTGGACAGGCGTACACTGAAGCTTTCTTT.

The V gene is TRBV5-1, the J gene TRBJ2-3, with D possibly being TRBD1 (5 bases). The V gene lost 7 bases and the J gene lost 3 bases, with 9 bases spanning the gap. Germline CDR1 and CDR2: SGHRS and YFSETQ. The CDR3 is 12 residues long. The CDR3 loop reads CASRQSTDTQYF. CDR3 bases: TGCGCCAGCCGACAGAGTACAGATACGCAGTATTTT.

This rearrangement joins TRBV30 to TRBJ1-5, with D perhaps TRBD1 (5 bases). Germline V lookup: CDR1 GTSNPN, CDR2 SVGIG (reference sequence). Trimming cost V 1 base and J 7 bases, with 11 bases left between them. The CDR3 spans 13 residues. The DNA for the CDR3 is TGTGCCTGGAGTGCCGGGGCCAAGCAGCCCCAGCATTTT. It translates to CAWSAGAKQPQHF.

This chain connects TRBV30 to TRBJ1-5; TRBD1 aligns across 9 bases. The CDR3 runs 15 residues. Per germline, CDR1 GTSNPN and CDR2 SVGIG (reference sequence). Trimming took 1 base from V and 2 from J; bases not matched to a gene: 3. The CDR3 DNA reads as TGTGCCTGGAGTGAGGGACAGGGAGGCAATCAGCCCCAGCATTTT. Amino acids: CAWSEGQGGNQPQHF.

This clone came up a few times. The CDR3 here is CSGAWGQETQYF. For the CDR3, the DNA is TGCAGCGGCGCCTGGGGCCAAGAGACCCAGTACTTC. This chain joins TRBV29-1 and TRBJ2-5, with D unresolved. This CDR3 has 12 amino acids. The V end was cut by 7 bases, the J end by 1 base, with 10 bases between. Germline V gives CDR1 SQVTM, CDR2 ANQGSEA.

Ten or more counts support this clone. The rearrangement links TRBV11-2 to TRBJ1-3, with unresolved D. From germline, CDR1 is SGHAT and CDR2 FQNNGV. Trimming stripped 5 bases from V and 0 bases from J, with 11 bases between. The CDR3 has 15 residues. The chain's CDR3 is CASSSLKSSGNTIYF. The DNA for the CDR3 is TGTGCCAGCAGCAGTTTAAAGAGCTCTGGAAACACCATATATTTT. Supplemented by reference TRBV11-2 and TRBJ1-3, the full variable domain reads EAGVAQSPRYKIIEKRQSVAFWCNPISGHATLYWYQQILGQGPKLLIQFQNNGVVDDSQLPKDRFSAERLKGVDSTLKIQPAKLEDSAVYLCASSSLKSSGNTIYFGEGSWLTVV.

The sample holds a few counts of this clone. V and J are TRBV6-1 and TRBJ1-5, with 7 bases matching TRBD1. V lost 0 bases, J lost 0 bases, and 11 bases stayed unmatched. Germline CDR1 and CDR2: MNHNS and SASEGT. The CDR3 loop spans 19 amino acids. The CDR3 protein is CASSEARRGPGYSNQPQHF. CDR3 coding DNA: TGTGCCAGCAGTGAAGCGAGAAGGGGGCCGGGGTATAGCAATCAGCCCCAGCATTTT.

This clone occurred a few times. V and J are TRBV5-8 and TRBJ1-4; D not certain. The CDR3 sequence is 9 residues long. Trimming removed 7 bases from V and 8 bases from J, with 3 bases in between. In germline, CDR1 is SGHTS, CDR2 YDEGEE. This CDR3 is CASEEKLFF. Written as DNA, the CDR3 is TGTGCCAGCGAGGAAAAACTGTTTTTT.

This chain joins TRBV18 and TRBJ1-6; D remains ambiguous. Germline lookup yields CDR1 KGHSH and CDR2 LQKENI. V was shortened by 3 bases and J by 8 bases, with 11 bases between the two germline ends. The CDR3 runs to 14 residues. CDR3: CASSPAAGDSPLHF. The CDR3 bases are TGTGCCAGCTCACCGGCGGCCGGGGATTCACCCCTCCACTTT.

The V and J genes are TRBV30 and TRBJ2-1; possibly TRBD1 for D (6 bases). Looked up from germline, CDR1 is GTSNPN and CDR2 is SVGIG (reference sequence). V shed 5 bases and J shed 3 bases, with 8 bases lying between them. CDR3 length: 12 amino acids. CDR3 in amino acids: CAWGTNYNEQFF. The CDR3 nucleotides are TGTGCCTGGGGGACAAACTACAATGAGCAGTTCTTC.

The chain uses TRBV25-1 and TRBJ1-5, with D perhaps matching TRBD1 (6 bases). V was pared by 4 bases and J by 15 bases, with 13 bases between. CDR3 size: 11 residues. Germline V lookup: CDR1 MGHDK, CDR2 SYGVNS. CDR3 sequence reads: CASSGGAALHF. The CDR3 DNA is TGTGCCAGCAGTGGGGGGGCCGCCTTGCATTTT.

CDR3: CAWSVVGDGSPLHF. The DNA for the CDR3 is TGTGCCTGGAGTGTGGTAGGGGATGGTTCACCCCTCCACTTT. The chain is built from TRBV30 and TRBJ1-6, with a weak D call TRBD1 (5 bases). The CDR3 length is 14 residues. The germline V gene encodes CDR1 GTSNPN and CDR2 SVGIG (reference sequence). The V end lost 0 bases, the J end lost 9 bases, and 12 bases lay between the germline ends.

The chain combines TRBV5-6 with TRBJ1-1; D unresolved. In germline, CDR1 is SGHDT, CDR2 YYEEEE. Trimming left V 0 bases short and J 0 bases short, with 9 bases between. The CDR3 runs to 15 residues. The CDR3 nucleotides read TGTGCCAGCAGCTTGGTAGGGCAATTGAACACTGAAGCTTTCTTT. It translates to CASSLVGQLNTEAFF. The entire variable domain, with the rest obtained from reference TRBV5-6 and TRBJ1-1, is as follows: DAGVTQSPTHLIKTRGQQVTLRCSPKSGHDTVSWYQQALGQGPQFIFQYYEEEERQRGNFPDRFSGHQFPNYSSELNVNALLLGDSALYLCASSLVGQLNTEAFFGQGTRLTVV.

This clone was observed once. This CDR3 is also generated by other DNA sequences in the sample. This chain connects TRBV30 to TRBJ2-7; D gene ambiguous. The length of the CDR3 is 11 residues. Germline V gene lookup returns CDR1 GTSNPN and CDR2 SVGIG (reference sequence). V was pared by 1 base and J by 2 bases, with 3 bases between. The CDR3 here is CAWSGTYEQYF. For the CDR3, the DNA is TGTGCCTGGAGTGGTACCTACGAGCAGTACTTC.

This chain links TRBV15 with TRBJ2-3, with D perhaps TRBD1 (5 bases). V lost 1 base and J 6 bases, leaving 11 bases between the germline ends. CDR1 is LNHNV and CDR2 is YYDKDF in the germline V gene (reference sequence). This CDR3 has 14 residues. The CDR3 loop reads CATSRGRDLDTQYF. The CDR3 DNA reads as TGTGCCACCAGCAGAGGCAGGGATCTGGATACGCAGTATTTT. The variable domain in full, completed from reference TRBV15 and TRBJ2-3, reads DAMVIQNPRYQVTQFGKPVTLSCSQTLNHNVMYWYQQKSSQAPKLLFHYYDKDFNNEADTPDNFQSRRPNTSFCFLDIRSPGLGDTAMYLCATSRGRDLDTQYFGPGTRLTVL.

The rearrangement links TRBV19 to TRBJ1-5; D unclear. The germline gives CDR1 LNHDA, CDR2 SQIVND (reference sequence). The CDR3 consists of 15 residues. With 4 bases removed from V and 0 bases from J, the gap between germline ends came to 10 bases. CDR3 DNA sequence: TGTGCCAGTAGTACCGGAGAGTATAGCAATCAGCCCCAGCATTTT. Translated: CASSTGEYSNQPQHF.

This clone was counted a few times. This chain links TRBV11-1 with TRBJ2-1; 12 nucleotides match TRBD1. After removal of 3 bases from V and 1 base from J, the junction contained 1 base not matched to a gene. This CDR3 contains 16 residues. Germline CDR1 SGHAT, CDR2 FQDESV (reference sequence). In nucleotides, the CDR3 is TGTGCCAGCAGCTTGGGACAGGGGGCGTCCTACAATGAGCAGTTCTTC. This codes for CASSLGQGASYNEQFF.

V and J are TRBV25-1 and TRBJ2-7, with 7 bases aligning to TRBD1. The CDR3 has 14 amino acids. The germline CDR1 and CDR2 sequences are MGHDK and SYGVNS. Trimming took 3 bases from V and 6 from J; bases not matched to a gene: 8. CDR3 in amino acids: CASSDLDRAGEQYF. The CDR3, as DNA: TGTGCCAGCAGTGACCTTGACAGGGCGGGCGAGCAGTACTTC.

The chain uses TRBV30 and TRBJ2-7, with 9 bases fitting TRBD1. The CDR3 contains 14 residues. V shed 3 bases and J 6 bases; nucleotides not matched to a gene: 9. CDR1 is GTSNPN and CDR2 is SVGIG in the germline V gene (reference sequence). In DNA, the CDR3 is TGTGCCTGGAGCCCTAGGACAGGGGTGTCCGAGCAGTACTTC. Translating it yields CAWSPRTGVSEQYF.

The genes are TRBV6-5 and TRBJ2-5; TRBD1 matches 8 bases. V gave up 3 bases and J gave up 11 bases; unmatched junction bases: 14. The CDR3 totals 15 residues. CDR1 and CDR2 (germline): MNHEY, SVGAGI. In nucleotides, the CDR3 is TGTGCCAGCAGTTATTGGGGGCAGGGGGCAGGTGGGCAGTACTTC. It codes for CASSYWGQGAGGQYF.

The chain uses TRBV29-1 and TRBJ1-2; 12 bases align to TRBD1. This CDR3 has 13 residues. In germline, CDR1 is SQVTM, CDR2 ANQGSEA. The junction had 4 bases not matched to a gene; V was cut back by 6 bases and J by 5 bases. CDR3 in DNA: TGCAGCGTAGGGGACAGGGGGCATTATGGCTACACCTTC. Protein sequence: CSVGDRGHYGYTF.

Here the CDR3 reads CASSPTGGGYTF. CDR3 bases: TGTGCCAGCAGCCCTACAGGGGGTGGCTACACCTTC. The chain employs TRBV27 and TRBJ1-2; 8 bases map to TRBD1. In germline, CDR1 is MNHEY, CDR2 SMNVEV (reference sequence). The CDR3 runs 12 residues. Germline trimming cut 6 bases from V and 7 bases from J; bases unmatched to any gene: 4.

V usage is TRBV29-1 and J usage is TRBJ1-2, with no clear D. The CDR3 contains 12 residues. Germline CDR1 is SQVTM and CDR2 is ANQGSEA. Trimming cost V 6 bases and J 4 bases, with 12 bases left between them. Here the CDR3 DNA reads TGCAGCGTAGCCAGAATCGGCTATGGCTACACCTTC. Translation: CSVARIGYGYTF.

V usage is TRBV6-5 and J usage is TRBJ2-5, with D maybe TRBD1 (5 bases). CDR1 and CDR2 from the germline V gene are MNHEY and SVGAGI. V dropped 2 bases and J dropped 4 bases, with 11 bases sitting between them. This CDR3 comprises 14 residues. CDR3 sequence (DNA): TGTGCCAGCAGTTACCGACAGCCCGGAGAGACCCAGTACTTC. This encodes CASSYRQPGETQYF.

The genes are TRBV5-1 and TRBJ1-1, with D possibly matching TRBD1 (5 bases). V lost 4 bases and J lost 1, with 11 bases in between. The CDR3 has 14 residues. In germline, CDR1 is SGHRS, CDR2 YFSETQ. The CDR3 region has the DNA TGCGCCAGCAGCCGCGGGACGGAGAACACTGAAGCTTTCTTT. This codes for CASSRGTENTEAFF.

This rearrangement joins TRBV29-1 to TRBJ2-5, with unresolved D. The CDR3 contains 12 residues. With 6 bases removed from V and 7 bases from J, the gap between germline ends came to 15 bases. CDR1 SQVTM and CDR2 ANQGSEA come from the germline V gene. In nucleotides, the CDR3 is TGCAGCGTGAGTTCGAGTTTTGGGACCCAGTACTTC. It encodes CSVSSSFGTQYF. Full variable domain (rest looked up from reference TRBV29-1 and TRBJ2-5): SAVISQKPSRDICQRGTSLTIQCQVDSQVTMMFWYRQQPGQSLTLIATANQGSEATYESGFVIDKFPISRPNLTFSTLTVSNMSPEDSSIYLCSVSSSFGTQYFGPGTRLLVL.

V usage is TRBV18 and J usage is TRBJ1-5; no clear D gene. The V end was cut by 2 bases, the J end by 1 base, with 9 bases between. The CDR3 runs 15 residues. Germline V gene data show CDR1 as KGHSH and CDR2 as LQKENI. For the CDR3, the DNA is TGTGCCAGCTCACCAGGAACAAAGAGCAATCAGCCCCAGCATTTT. Its translation is CASSPGTKSNQPQHF.

This chain links TRBV7-6 with TRBJ1-1; D unresolved. The CDR3 runs to 14 residues. The germline CDR1 and CDR2 sequences are SGHVS and FNYEAQ. Trimming removed 2 bases from V and 0 bases from J, with 7 bases in between. The CDR3 coding sequence is TGTGCCAGCAGCTTATCCCAGATGAACACTGAAGCTTTCTTT. It codes for CASSLSQMNTEAFF.

The chain employs TRBV23-1 and TRBJ2-1; 12 bases line up with TRBD1. TRBV23-1 is reported as an ORF; its role is uncertain. There are 20 residues in the CDR3. V gave up 2 bases and J gave up 7 bases; unmatched junction bases: 18. The CDR3 loop is CASSQDWDRGLTSKENEQFF. CDR3 DNA sequence: TGCGCCAGCAGTCAAGACTGGGACAGGGGGCTAACCAGTAAGGAGAATGAGCAGTTCTTC.